The 8 T cell receptor beta chains presented below share a single source sample, sequenced in a study of blood T cells in healthy people across ages. Next came a second PCR, run for about 6 to 11 cycles, which used a sample-barcoded 5' primer along with a J-beta primer mix. TCRdb independently ran MiXCR on the 5' RACE reads; one entry per CDR3 protein. The data hold about 1.4 million distinct CDR3 sequences, with roughly 59% observed a single time. The sequencing input was blood. All receptors come from a man aged 18 to 30 in good health.

This rearrangement joins TRBV19 to TRBJ1-2; D is ambiguous. Between the trimmed V and J ends, which lost 6 bases and 2 bases, there was a span of 25 bases. The CDR3 runs to 18 residues. Germline V CDR1 and CDR2: LNHDA, SQIVND (reference sequence). The CDR3 loop reads CASRSNDRDPGPNYGYTF. The DNA for the CDR3 is TGTGCCAGTAGATCGAACGATAGGGATCCCGGGCCCAACTATGGCTACACCTTC.

The V call is TRBV12-3 or TRBV12-4, the J call TRBJ2-7; 12 bases fit TRBD2. V shed 6 bases, J shed 5 bases, and the junction held 8 bases outside the gene matches. This CDR3 has 15 amino acids. In nucleotides, the CDR3 is TGTGCCAGCAGCCCTAGCGGGAGGGCCTATAACGAGCAGTACTTC. Translation: CASSPSGRAYNEQYF.

V usage is TRBV20-1 and J usage is TRBJ1-4; D gene ambiguous. The germline V and J ends were trimmed by 1 base and 0 bases, with 15 bases remaining between them. There are 17 residues in the CDR3. The germline V gene has CDR1 DFQATT and CDR2 SNEGSKA (reference sequence). The CDR3 sequence: CSARAPFRPTTNEKLFF. Here the CDR3 DNA reads TGCAGTGCTAGAGCCCCCTTTAGGCCCACAACTAATGAAAAACTGTTTTTT.

CDR3: CASSLVGTGRPDTQYF. Written as DNA, the CDR3 is TGTGCCAGCAGCTTAGTGGGGACAGGGCGTCCAGATACGCAGTATTTT. The chain joins TRBV7-6 to TRBJ2-3, with 9 bases that match TRBD1. There are 16 residues in the CDR3. CDR1 SGHVS and CDR2 FNYEAQ come from the germline V gene. V lost 1 base, J lost 4 bases, and 6 bases stayed unmatched.

V and J are TRBV5-1 and TRBJ1-1; 9 positions agree with TRBD1. Germline V gene lookup returns CDR1 SGHRS and CDR2 YFSETQ. The CDR3 consists of 16 residues. The V gene end was trimmed by 1 base and the J gene end by 5 bases; junction bases not matched to a gene: 9. CDR3 DNA sequence: TGCGCCAGCAGCTTGACACAGACAGGGGGGCTAACTGAAGCTTTCTTT. Translation: CASSLTQTGGLTEAFF. Full variable domain (rest looked up from reference TRBV5-1 and TRBJ1-1): KAGVTQTPRYLIKTRGQQVTLSCSPISGHRSVSWYQQTPGQGLQFLFEYFSETQRNKGNFPGRFSGRQFSNSRSEMNVSTLELGDSALYLCASSLTQTGGLTEAFFGQGTRLTVV.

The V and J genes are TRBV28 and TRBJ1-2; D is possibly TRBD1 (6 bases). Germline CDR1 MDHEN, CDR2 SYDVKM. The CDR3 spans 14 residues. V was clipped by 5 bases and J by 4 bases, with 14 bases between them. The CDR3 protein is CASSAGGRIYGYTF. CDR3 DNA sequence: TGTGCCAGCAGTGCCGGGGGGCGCATCTATGGCTACACCTTC.

The chain has TRBV6-6 and TRBJ2-1, with a tentative D call TRBD2 (6 bases). The DNA end lines up better with TRBJ2-7; the J call may be wrong. CDR1 and CDR2 (germline): MNHNY, SVGAGI (reference sequence). The CDR3 is made up of 14 amino acids. The CDR3 coding sequence is TGTGCCAGCCGATCCCCCGAGCGGGCTGGCGAGCAGTACTTC. It is translated as CASRSPERAGEQYF.

The gene calls are TRBV21-1 and TRBJ2-1; the DNA was not compared with TRBD1, the D call given in the table. TRBV21-1 is listed as a pseudogene. The CDR3 consists of 15 residues. CDR3 sequence reads: CASSRNRGSPSEQFF. Written as DNA, the CDR3 is TGTGCCAGCAGCAGGAACAGGGGTTCGCCAAGTGAGCAGTTCTTC.